What follows is one T cell receptor (beta chain) and its context. This entry is derived from a study of OX40 agonist ivuxolimab in advanced cancers. TCRdb keeps only in-frame clones here, not all; method: immunoSEQ multiplex PCR. Of about 76,000 clones listed, over 75% are singletons. This CDR3 is 15 amino acids long. Trimming left V 0 bases short and J 10 bases short, with 14 bases between. Per germline, CDR1 SGDLS and CDR2 YYNGEE. This receptor was obtained from an adult with an advanced solid tumor such as melanoma, head and neck, liver or kidney cancer. The input for sequencing was CD4+ or CD8+ T cells sorted from blood, taken in a trial of the OX40 agonist ivuxolimab. The chain employs TRBV9 and TRBJ1-6, with D possibly TRBD1 on 6 matching bases. This CDR3 reads CASSVEGGRRSPLHF. DNA for the CDR3: TGTGCCAGCAGCGTAGAGGGGGGGCGCAGGTCACCCCTCCACTTT.